This record looks at one TCR beta chain sequence and its context. Libraries were prepared by immunoSEQ multiplex PCR; TCRdb keeps only in-frame clonotypes and omits some of them. In the table there are around 130,000 clones, approximately 90% of which are singletons. The data belong to a study of control samples from healthy donors and cancer patients. J was trimmed by 0 bases and V by 3 bases; bases with no gene match: 8. This CDR3 spans 17 amino acids. The germline V gene has CDR1 KGHSH and CDR2 LQKENI. The sequence was obtained from a man between 50 and 59 years old in good health. The source material was blood. The V and J genes are TRBV18 and TRBJ1-1, with 9 bases lining up with TRBD1. The CDR3 sequence is CASSPMDRGNMNTEAFF. Written as DNA, the CDR3 is TGTGCCAGCTCACCGATGGACAGGGGAAACATGAACACTGAAGCTTTCTTT.